The T cell receptor (beta chain) under discussion was sequenced for a study of response to subunit inactivated influenza vaccine. Germline V gene sequence: CDR1 SGHVS, CDR2 FNYEAQ. This CDR3 comprises 13 residues. The trim removed 0 bases at V and 9 bases at J, leaving 0 bases unmatched. Study-wide points: The study's authors posited that every seasonal influenza vaccination enlists few new T cells.

This clonotype was recorded a few times. The antigen remains unidentified. TCRdb passed the RT-PCR reads through MiXCR, listing each CDR3 protein once. The sample carries about 780,000 distinct CDR3 sequences, around 20% recorded once. The sample consisted of PBMCs from blood, taken 5 to 6 days after vaccination. V gene TRBV7-6 combines with J gene TRBJ2-1, with 9 bases lining up with TRBD2. The origin of this receptor is a middle-aged man who received an inactivated influenza vaccine. CDR3 in DNA: TGTGCCAGCAGCTTAGCTAGCGGGGGTGAGCAGTTCTTC. This translates into CASSLASGGEQFF.